This T cell receptor beta chain is from a study of T cells in Graves' hyperthyroidism and ophthalmopathy. Note on this clonotype: Its target is not known.

Study-wide results and caveats: A median around 6.4 months before onset, the model predicted ophthalmopathy. Most expanded thyroid clonotypes above 0.001 also appeared in blood.

Reasons for excluding patients were uncontrolled infection, other autoimmune disease, pregnancy or lactation. Each 10 ml fresh peripheral blood draw supplied the PBMCs. This CDR3 has 13 amino acids. V was pared by 4 bases and J by 6 bases, with 10 bases between. The CDR3 regions of TCR beta were amplified from RNA transcripts. First-round RT-PCR of the TCR CDR3 relied on the HTBI primer set. A single record per CDR3 protein comes from TCRdb applying MiXCR to the multiplex PCR reads. Here the sample spans 550,000 to 800,000 distinct CDR3 sequences, roughly 17% being singletons. V gene TRBV12-3 or TRBV12-4 combines with J gene TRBJ1-5; the D gene is possibly TRBD1 (5 bases). The clonotype originates from a man aged 50-60 years with Graves' hyperthyroidism. The source material was blood. This CDR3 reads CASSSGGFQPQHF. The CDR3 coding sequence is TGTGCCAGCAGTTCCGGGGGGTTTCAGCCCCAGCATTTT.